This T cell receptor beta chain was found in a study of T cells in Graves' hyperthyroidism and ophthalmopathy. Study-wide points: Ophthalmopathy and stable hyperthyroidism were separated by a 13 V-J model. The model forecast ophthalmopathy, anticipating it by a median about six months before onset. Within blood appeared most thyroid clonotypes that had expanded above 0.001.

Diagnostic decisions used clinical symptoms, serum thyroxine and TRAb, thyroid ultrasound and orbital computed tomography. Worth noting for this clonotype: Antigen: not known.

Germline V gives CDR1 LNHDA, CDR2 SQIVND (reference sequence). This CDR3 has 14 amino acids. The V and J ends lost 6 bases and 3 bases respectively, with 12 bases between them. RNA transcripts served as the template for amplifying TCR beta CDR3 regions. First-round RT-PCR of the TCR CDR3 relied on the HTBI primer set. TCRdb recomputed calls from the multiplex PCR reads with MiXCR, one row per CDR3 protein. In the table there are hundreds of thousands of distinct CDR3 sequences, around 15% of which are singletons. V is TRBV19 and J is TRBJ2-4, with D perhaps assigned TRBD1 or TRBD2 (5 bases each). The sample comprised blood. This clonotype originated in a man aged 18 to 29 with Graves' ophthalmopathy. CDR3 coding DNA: TGTGCCAGTAGCTTGCTGGGGGACAAAAACATTCAGTACTTC. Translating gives CASSLLGDKNIQYF.